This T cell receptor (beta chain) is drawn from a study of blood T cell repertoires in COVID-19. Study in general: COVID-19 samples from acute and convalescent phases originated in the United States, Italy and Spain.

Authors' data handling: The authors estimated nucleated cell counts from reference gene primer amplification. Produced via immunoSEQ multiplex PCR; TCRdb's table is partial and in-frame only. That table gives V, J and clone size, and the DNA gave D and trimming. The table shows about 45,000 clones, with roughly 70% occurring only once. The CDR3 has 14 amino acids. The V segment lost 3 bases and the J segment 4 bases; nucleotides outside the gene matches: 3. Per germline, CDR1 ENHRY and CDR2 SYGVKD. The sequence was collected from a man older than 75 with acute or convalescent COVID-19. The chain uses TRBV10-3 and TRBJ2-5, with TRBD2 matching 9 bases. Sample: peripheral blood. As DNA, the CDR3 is TGTGCCATCAGTGACCCTAGCGGGGTAGAGACCCAGTACTTC. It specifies CAISDPSGVETQYF.